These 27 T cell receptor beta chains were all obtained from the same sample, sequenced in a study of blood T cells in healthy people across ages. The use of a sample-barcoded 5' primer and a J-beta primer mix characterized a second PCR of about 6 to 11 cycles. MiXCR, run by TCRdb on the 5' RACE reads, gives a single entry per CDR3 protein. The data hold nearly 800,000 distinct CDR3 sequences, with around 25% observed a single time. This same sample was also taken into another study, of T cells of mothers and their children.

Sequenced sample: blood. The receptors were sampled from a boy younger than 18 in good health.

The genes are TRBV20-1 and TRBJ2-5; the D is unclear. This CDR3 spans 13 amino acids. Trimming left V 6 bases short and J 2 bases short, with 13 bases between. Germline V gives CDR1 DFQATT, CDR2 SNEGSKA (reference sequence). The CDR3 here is CSAEALKQETQYF. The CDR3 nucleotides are TGCAGTGCCGAGGCCCTAAAGCAAGAGACCCAGTACTTC.

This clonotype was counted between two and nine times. The CDR3 region is CASSYRGLAGATDTQYF. The CDR3, as DNA: TGTGCCAGCAGTTACCGCGGACTAGCCGGGGCGACAGATACGCAGTATTTT. This chain links TRBV6-5 with TRBJ2-3; 8 nucleotides agree with TRBD2. The CDR3 loop spans 17 amino acids. The V segment lost 2 bases and the J segment 3 bases; nucleotides outside the gene matches: 10. Germline V gives CDR1 MNHEY, CDR2 SVGAGI.

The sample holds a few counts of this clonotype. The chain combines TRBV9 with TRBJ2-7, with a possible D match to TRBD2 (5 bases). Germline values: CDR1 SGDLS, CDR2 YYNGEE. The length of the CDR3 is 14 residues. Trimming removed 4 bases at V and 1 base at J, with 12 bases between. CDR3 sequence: CASSRSGESYEQYF. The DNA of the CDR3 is TGTGCCAGCAGCCGCTCTGGGGAGTCCTACGAGCAGTACTTC. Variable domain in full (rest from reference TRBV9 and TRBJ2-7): DSGVTQTPKHLITATGQRVTLRCSPRSGDLSVYWYQQSLDQGLQFLIQYYNGEERAKGNILERFSAQQFPDLHSELNLSSLELGDSALYFCASSRSGESYEQYFGPGTRLTVT.

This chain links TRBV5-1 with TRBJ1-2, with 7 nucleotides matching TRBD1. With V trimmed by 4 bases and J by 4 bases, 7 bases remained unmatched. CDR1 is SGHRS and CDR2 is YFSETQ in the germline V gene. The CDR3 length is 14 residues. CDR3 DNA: TGCGCCAGCAGCCAGGGGACAGACATCTATGGCTACACCTTC. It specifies CASSQGTDIYGYTF.

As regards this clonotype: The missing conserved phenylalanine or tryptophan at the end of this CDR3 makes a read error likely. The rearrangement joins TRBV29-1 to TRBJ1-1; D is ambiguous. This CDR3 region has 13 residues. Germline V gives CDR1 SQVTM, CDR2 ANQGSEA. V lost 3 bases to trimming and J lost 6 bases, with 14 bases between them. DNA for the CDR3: TGCAGCGTTGACTCTGGGTTGAATGCTGAAGCTTTCCTT. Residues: CSVDSGLNAEAFL.

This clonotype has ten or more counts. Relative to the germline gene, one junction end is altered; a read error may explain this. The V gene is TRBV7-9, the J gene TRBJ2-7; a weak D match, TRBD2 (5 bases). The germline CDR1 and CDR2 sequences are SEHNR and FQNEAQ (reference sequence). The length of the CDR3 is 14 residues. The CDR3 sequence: CASSLGDTSYEQYF. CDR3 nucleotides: TGCGCCAGCAGCTTGGGAGACACCTCCTACGAGCAGTACTTC.

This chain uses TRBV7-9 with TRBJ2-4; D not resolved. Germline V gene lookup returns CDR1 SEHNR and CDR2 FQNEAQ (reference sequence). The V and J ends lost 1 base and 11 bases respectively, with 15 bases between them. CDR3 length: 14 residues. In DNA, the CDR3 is TGTGCCAGCAGCTTAGACGGATCAAGTCTGGTTCAGTACTTC. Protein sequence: CASSLDGSSLVQYF.

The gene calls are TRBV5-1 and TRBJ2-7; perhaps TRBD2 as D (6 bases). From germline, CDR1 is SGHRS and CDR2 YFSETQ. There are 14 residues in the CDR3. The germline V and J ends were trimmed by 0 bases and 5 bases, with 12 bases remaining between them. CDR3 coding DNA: TGCGCCAGCAGCTTGGCCGTCGGGAGCCACGAGCAGTACTTC. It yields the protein CASSLAVGSHEQYF.

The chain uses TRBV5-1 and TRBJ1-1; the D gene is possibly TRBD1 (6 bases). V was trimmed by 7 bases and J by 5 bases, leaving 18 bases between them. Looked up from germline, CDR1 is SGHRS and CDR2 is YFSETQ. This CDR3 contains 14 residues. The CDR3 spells CASDVGGLGTEAFF. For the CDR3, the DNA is TGCGCCAGCGATGTTGGGGGGCTTGGTACTGAAGCTTTCTTT.

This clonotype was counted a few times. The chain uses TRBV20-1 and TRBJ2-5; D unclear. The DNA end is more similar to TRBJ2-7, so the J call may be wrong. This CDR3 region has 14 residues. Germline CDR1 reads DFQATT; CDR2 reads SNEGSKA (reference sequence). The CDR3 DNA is TGCAGTGCTAGAGATGAGGCCAGGAACTACGAGCAGTACTTC. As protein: CSARDEARNYEQYF.

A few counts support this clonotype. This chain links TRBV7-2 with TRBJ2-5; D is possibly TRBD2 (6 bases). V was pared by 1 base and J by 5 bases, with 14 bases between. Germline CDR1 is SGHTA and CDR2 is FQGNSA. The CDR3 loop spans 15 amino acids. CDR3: CASSLGPAAGETQYF. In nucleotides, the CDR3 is TGTGCCAGCAGCTTAGGGCCAGCGGCGGGGGAGACCCAGTACTTC.

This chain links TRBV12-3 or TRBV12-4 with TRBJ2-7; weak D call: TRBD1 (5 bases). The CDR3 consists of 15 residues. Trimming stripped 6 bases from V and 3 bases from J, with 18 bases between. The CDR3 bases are TGTGCCAGCAGCCAAGGGTACCAGGGCCGCTACGAGCAGTACTTC. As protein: CASSQGYQGRYEQYF.

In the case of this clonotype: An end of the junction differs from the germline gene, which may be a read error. The CDR3 nucleotides read TGTGTCAGCAGCCGGGAGGGGGCCTACGAGCAGTACTTC. It translates to CVSSREGAYEQYF. The V and J genes are TRBV3-1 and TRBJ2-5; 8 nucleotides align to TRBD2. Gene TRBJ2-7 matches the end of the DNA better, so the J call may be wrong. Germline V gene sequence: CDR1 LGHDT, CDR2 YNNKEL (reference sequence). There are 13 residues in the CDR3.

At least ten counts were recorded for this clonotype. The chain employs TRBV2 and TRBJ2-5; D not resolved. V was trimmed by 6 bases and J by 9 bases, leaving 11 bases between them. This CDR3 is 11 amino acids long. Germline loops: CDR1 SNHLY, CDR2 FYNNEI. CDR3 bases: TGTGCCAGCAGCGCAGGAGTGCCCCAGTACTTC. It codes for CASSAGVPQYF.

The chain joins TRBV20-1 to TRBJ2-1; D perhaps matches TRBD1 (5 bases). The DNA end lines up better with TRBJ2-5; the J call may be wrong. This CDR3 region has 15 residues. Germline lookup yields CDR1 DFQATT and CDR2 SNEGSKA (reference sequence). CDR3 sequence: CSARANRQLKETQYF. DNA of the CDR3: TGCAGTGCTAGGGCGAACAGGCAGCTGAAAGAGACCCAGTACTTC.

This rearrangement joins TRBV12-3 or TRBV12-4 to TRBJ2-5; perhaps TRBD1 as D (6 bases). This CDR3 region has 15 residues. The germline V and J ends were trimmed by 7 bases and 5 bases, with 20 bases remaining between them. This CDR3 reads CASTQGILPSETQYF. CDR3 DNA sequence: TGTGCCAGCACCCAGGGGATCCTACCCTCCGAGACCCAGTACTTC.

CDR3 sequence: CSARDPDRGSSYEQYF. The CDR3 DNA follows: TGCAGTGCTAGAGATCCGGACAGGGGAAGTTCCTACGAGCAGTACTTC. This chain links TRBV20-1 with TRBJ2-7; TRBD1 aligns across 9 bases. Germline V gene lookup returns CDR1 DFQATT and CDR2 SNEGSKA (reference sequence). Trimming cost V 0 bases and J 1 base; bases outside gene matches: 7. This CDR3 has 16 amino acids.

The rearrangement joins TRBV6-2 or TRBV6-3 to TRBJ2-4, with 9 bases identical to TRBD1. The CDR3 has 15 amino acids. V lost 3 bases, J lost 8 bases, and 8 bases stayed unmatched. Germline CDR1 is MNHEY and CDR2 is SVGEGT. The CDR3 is CASSYPSGTGYIQYF. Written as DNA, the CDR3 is TGTGCCAGCAGTTATCCGTCCGGGACAGGGTACATTCAGTACTTC.

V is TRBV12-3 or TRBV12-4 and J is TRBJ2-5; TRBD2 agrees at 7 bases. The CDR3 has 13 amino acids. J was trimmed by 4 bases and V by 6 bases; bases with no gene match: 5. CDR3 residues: CASRGGGRETQYF. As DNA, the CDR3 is TGTGCCAGCAGGGGAGGCGGGAGAGAGACCCAGTACTTC.

CDR3 in amino acids: CASSLEPGGGHNEQFF. CDR3 bases: TGTGCCAGCAGCTTAGAACCCGGCGGAGGGCACAATGAGCAGTTCTTC. This rearrangement joins TRBV7-3 to TRBJ2-1, with D possibly matching TRBD2 (6 bases). V was shortened by 2 bases and J by 5 bases, with 16 bases between the two germline ends. CDR1 and CDR2 (germline): SGHTA, FQGTGA. The CDR3 length is 16 residues.

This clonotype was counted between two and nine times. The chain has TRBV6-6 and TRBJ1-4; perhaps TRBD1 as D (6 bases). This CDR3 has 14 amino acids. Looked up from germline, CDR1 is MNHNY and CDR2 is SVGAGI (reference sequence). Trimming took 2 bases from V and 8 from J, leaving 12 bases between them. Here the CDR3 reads CASSYPGEGEKLFF. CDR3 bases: TGTGCCAGCAGTTACCCAGGGGAAGGAGAAAAACTGTTTTTT.

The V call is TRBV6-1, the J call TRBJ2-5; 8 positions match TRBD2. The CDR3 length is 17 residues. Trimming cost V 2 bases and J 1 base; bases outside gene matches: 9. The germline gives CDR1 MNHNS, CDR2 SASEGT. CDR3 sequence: CASSEWLAGNVQETQYF. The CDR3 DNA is TGTGCCAGCAGTGAATGGCTAGCGGGTAATGTCCAAGAGACCCAGTACTTC.

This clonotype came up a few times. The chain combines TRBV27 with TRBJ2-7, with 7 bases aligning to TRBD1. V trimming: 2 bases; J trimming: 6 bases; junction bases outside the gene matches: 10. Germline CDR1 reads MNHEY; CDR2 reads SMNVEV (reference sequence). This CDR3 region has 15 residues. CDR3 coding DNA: TGTGCCAGCAGTTTACCGCCCCAGCGACAGGGCGAGCAGTACTTC. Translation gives CASSLPPQRQGEQYF.

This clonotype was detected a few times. The CDR3, as DNA: TGCGCCAGCAGCCCCCGTCCGGGTAATGAAAAACTGTTTTTT. This translates into CASSPRPGNEKLFF. V and J are TRBV5-1 and TRBJ1-4; unclear D gene. The V end was cut by 4 bases, the J end by 4 bases, with 11 bases between. Germline CDR1 SGHRS, CDR2 YFSETQ. The CDR3 totals 14 residues.

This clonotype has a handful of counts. CDR3 DNA: TGTGCCAGCAGCTTATACTACTTTGACGGGGGGATCCAAGAGACCCAGTACTTC. This gives the protein CASSLYYFDGGIQETQYF. This chain joins TRBV7-2 and TRBJ2-5; 7 bases fit TRBD2. Germline V CDR1 and CDR2: SGHTA, FQGNSA. J was trimmed by 1 base and V by 2 bases; bases with no gene match: 13. The CDR3 loop spans 18 amino acids.

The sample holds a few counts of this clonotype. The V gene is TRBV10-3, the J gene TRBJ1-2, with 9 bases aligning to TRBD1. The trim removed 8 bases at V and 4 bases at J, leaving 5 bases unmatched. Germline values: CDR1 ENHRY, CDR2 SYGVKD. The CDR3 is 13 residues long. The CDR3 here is CAIAGTGPYGYTF. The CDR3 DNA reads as TGTGCCATCGCAGGGACAGGGCCCTATGGCTACACCTTC.

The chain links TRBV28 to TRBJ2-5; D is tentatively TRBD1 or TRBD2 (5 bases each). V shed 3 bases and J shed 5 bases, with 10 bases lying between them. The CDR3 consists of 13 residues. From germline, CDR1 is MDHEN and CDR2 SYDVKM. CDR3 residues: CASSFGTWETQYF. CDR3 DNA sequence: TGTGCCAGCAGTTTCGGGACCTGGGAGACCCAGTACTTC.